This T cell receptor beta chain was sequenced in a study of response to subunit inactivated influenza vaccine (dated by TCRdb to 2016 to 2019). The study in broad terms: The study used deep quantitative T cell receptor repertoire profiling to track responses to a trivalent subunit inactivated influenza vaccine.

There are a few counts of this clonotype. Its binding antigen is unknown. Base qualities were left out, and no much larger clone turns up one base away. What the study reported, not specific to this receptor: It was suggested by the authors that each seasonal influenza vaccination may recruit only a limited number of new T cells.

Library generation was performed with RT-PCR. Sequenced using an Illumina HiSeq 2500. The public reads were quality trimmed at Q25 with fastp and then assembled into clones with MiXCR by TCRdb, keeping productive beta chains. CDR3 protein sequences are deduplicated, and each keeps its most common genes and DNA. The sample yields around 530,000 distinct CDR3 sequences; about 12% were counted once. Jointly, the top ten make up roughly 10% of the sample. Deletion took 6 bases off V and 8 bases off J, with a span of 16 bases between the germline ends. There are 13 amino acids in the CDR3, from cysteine to phenylalanine inclusive. The entry retains the CDR3 DNA only, 39 bases that are in frame from base 1.

Sequenced here: PBMCs from blood, sampled on the day of vaccination. The TCR originated in a man aged 50 to 60 who received an inactivated influenza vaccine. Donor details come from another sample of the same person, matched by shared clones. The rearrangement joined TRBV12-3 or TRBV12-4 to TRBJ1-2, and the D gene may be TRBD1, 5 bases matching. The CDR3 protein is CASSQGITIGYTF. The sequenced DNA is TGTGCCAGCAGCCAGGGAATTACTATCGGCTACACCTTC.